This TCR beta chain stems from a study of cytomegalovirus exposure and HLA in healthy donors. Background on the study: A previous analysis identified 90 million to 140 million unique TCR beta sequences derived from about 180 million T cells. Study-wide points: CMV serostatus was the sole immune exposure information available. As a later analysis showed, several of the most significant clusters appeared to be linked to common viral pathogens.

Use of 60 Vbeta and 13 Jbeta primers characterized the PCR. Sequencing used immunoSEQ multiplex PCR; TCRdb keeps in-frame clones, though not all of them. Of about 50,000 clones listed, 80% are singletons. Relative to its sample, this clone is medium-sized (0.01 to 0.1%). Antigen: not known. V lost 4 bases, J lost 4 bases, and 5 bases stayed unmatched. The germline gives CDR1 MGHRA, CDR2 YSYEKL. This CDR3 has 16 amino acids. This chain links TRBV4-1 with TRBJ2-2; 11 bases line up with TRBD2. The sequenced sample was PBMCs. The receptor was derived from a man aged 30-40 years in good health and CMV-seropositive. Here the CDR3 reads CASSPIAGGFTGELFF. The DNA of the CDR3 is TGCGCCAGCAGCCCTATAGCGGGGGGGTTCACCGGGGAGCTGTTTTTT.